A single sample is the source of the 20 T cell receptor beta chains below, sequenced in a study of OX40 agonist ivuxolimab in advanced cancers. Profiling relied on immunoSEQ multiplex PCR, and the TCRdb table lists in-frame clones only, not all of them. Counted here are tens of thousands of clones, 80% to 90% occurring once; the ten biggest clones make up roughly 9.9%. The sample in question was CD4+ or CD8+ T cells sorted from blood, obtained in a trial of the OX40 agonist ivuxolimab. The receptors originated from an adult with an advanced solid tumor such as melanoma, head and neck, liver or kidney cancer.

The rearrangement uses TRBV19 and TRBJ2-5; D call uncertain. Per the germline V gene, CDR1 is LNHDA and CDR2 is SQIVND (reference sequence). The V end was cut by 10 bases, the J end by 5 bases, with 11 bases between. This CDR3 contains 11 residues. For the CDR3, the DNA is TGTGCCACCAGCCTTCGGGAGACCCAGTACTTC. This gives the protein CATSLRETQYF.

This chain links TRBV18 with TRBJ2-5; D perhaps matches TRBD1 (6 bases). This CDR3 comprises 14 residues. Trimming took off 0 bases at V and 2 bases at J, with 7 bases between the two ends. Germline CDR1 KGHSH, CDR2 LQKENI. In DNA, the CDR3 is TGTGCCAGCTCACCACCGGACAGACAAGAGACCCAGTACTTC. Translation gives CASSPPDRQETQYF.

The chain carries TRBV29-1 and TRBJ1-2; possible D gene TRBD1, 6 bases. Per germline, CDR1 SQVTM and CDR2 ANQGSEA. Trimming removed 6 bases at V and 1 base at J, with 15 bases between. The CDR3 totals 14 residues. The CDR3 bases are TGCAGCGTCGCACCAACAGGGAATAACTATGGCTACACCTTC. Its translation: CSVAPTGNNYGYTF. Full variable domain (rest looked up from reference TRBV29-1 and TRBJ1-2): SAVISQKPSRDICQRGTSLTIQCQVDSQVTMMFWYRQQPGQSLTLIATANQGSEATYESGFVIDKFPISRPNLTFSTLTVSNMSPEDSSIYLCSVAPTGNNYGYTFGSGTRLTVV.

The chain links TRBV5-1 to TRBJ2-5, with TRBD1 matching 8 bases. The J segment lost 3 bases and the V segment lost 5 bases, leaving 6 bases of the junction unmatched. Germline V gives CDR1 SGHRS, CDR2 YFSETQ. The length of the CDR3 is 14 residues. The CDR3 reads CASRNPGQEETQYF. The CDR3 coding sequence is TGCGCCAGCAGAAATCCGGGACAGGAAGAGACCCAGTACTTC.

The rearrangement joins TRBV19 to TRBJ2-7; 8 nucleotides agree with TRBD2. J was trimmed by 2 bases and V by 5 bases; bases with no gene match: 8. The germline V gene encodes CDR1 LNHDA and CDR2 SQIVND (reference sequence). CDR3 length equals 15 residues. For the CDR3, the DNA is TGTGCCAGTAGTGTCACGGCGGGAGGCCCCTACGAGCAGTACTTC. Residues: CASSVTAGGPYEQYF.

This clone was recorded a few times. The identical CDR3 is also encoded by other nucleotide sequences in the sample. The chain employs TRBV7-3 and TRBJ2-3, with TRBD2 matching over 9 bases. Germline V gene sequence: CDR1 SGHTA, CDR2 FQGTGA. This CDR3 spans 16 amino acids. V was clipped by 3 bases and J by 0 bases; unmatched bases: 4. CDR3 protein: CASSLGAGGSTDTQYF. The CDR3 nucleotides read TGTGCCAGCAGCTTGGGAGCGGGAGGAAGCACAGATACGCAGTATTTT.

The chain has TRBV5-1 and TRBJ1-1; maybe TRBD1 (6 bases). There are 14 residues in the CDR3. Germline CDR1 reads SGHRS; CDR2 reads YFSETQ. V was shortened by 5 bases and J by 2 bases, with 13 bases between the two germline ends. The CDR3 sequence: CASSSSRGNTEAFF. DNA of the CDR3: TGCGCCAGCAGTTCGTCCAGGGGTAACACTGAAGCTTTCTTT.

This clone has only one observation. The rearrangement joins TRBV6-5 to TRBJ2-1, with TRBD2 matching 7 bases. V was pared by 5 bases and J by 15 bases, with 10 bases of the junction left unmatched. There are 12 residues in the CDR3. CDR1 MNHEY and CDR2 SVGAGI come from the germline V gene. The CDR3, as DNA: TGTGCCAGCAGTGAAGCGCTGCGGGAGTGGTTCTTC. This encodes CASSEALREWFF.

V gene TRBV2 combines with J gene TRBJ2-2; D gene ambiguous. The V gene lost 6 bases and the J gene lost 1 base, with 9 bases spanning the gap. CDR3 length: 14 amino acids. Germline loops: CDR1 SNHLY, CDR2 FYNNEI. CDR3 residues: CASRRTWNTGELFF. In nucleotides, the CDR3 is TGTGCCAGCAGAAGGACGTGGAACACCGGGGAGCTGTTTTTT.

J is TRBJ2-7 and V is TRBV10-3; D is uncertain. The CDR3 covers 13 residues. The V gene lost 4 bases and the J gene lost 0 bases, with 7 bases spanning the gap. Germline CDR1 and CDR2: ENHRY and SYGVKD. The CDR3: CAISAGSSYEQYF. In DNA form, the CDR3 reads TGTGCCATCAGTGCCGGCAGCTCCTACGAGCAGTACTTC.

The genes are TRBV6-1 and TRBJ2-2; 9 nucleotides agree with TRBD2. Unmatched junction bases numbered 3, after V lost 4 bases and J lost 6 bases. The CDR3 spans 14 residues. Germline V lookup: CDR1 MNHNS, CDR2 SASEGT. The DNA for the CDR3 is TGTGCCAGCAGTGGGGGACTAGCTCCCGGGGAGCTGTTTTTT. Translation: CASSGGLAPGELFF.

A few counts support this clone. The J gene is TRBJ2-7, the V gene TRBV7-2, with D hard to call. Between the trimmed V and J ends, which lost 3 bases and 0 bases, there was a span of 9 bases. Germline values: CDR1 SGHTA, CDR2 FQGNSA. CDR3 length equals 14 residues. The CDR3 region is CASSLGTVSYEQYF. CDR3 DNA sequence: TGTGCCAGCAGCTTGGGTACCGTCTCCTACGAGCAGTACTTC.

The rearrangement uses TRBV5-6 and TRBJ1-2, with D hard to call. The ends were cut back, 4 bases at V and 2 bases at J, with 12 bases in the middle. Germline values: CDR1 SGHDT, CDR2 YYEEEE. This CDR3 is built from 14 residues. The CDR3 reads CASSRAGLNYGYTF. The CDR3, as DNA: TGTGCCAGCAGCAGGGCCGGCCTGAACTATGGCTACACCTTC. The complete variable domain, with remaining parts taken from reference TRBV5-6 and TRBJ1-2, reads DAGVTQSPTHLIKTRGQQVTLRCSPKSGHDTVSWYQQALGQGPQFIFQYYEEEERQRGNFPDRFSGHQFPNYSSELNVNALLLGDSALYLCASSRAGLNYGYTFGSGTRLTVV.

The CDR3 sequence is CASRNRDRGGGEQYF. CDR3 coding DNA: TGTGCCAGCAGGAACCGGGACAGGGGAGGGGGCGAGCAGTACTTC. The rearrangement uses TRBV2 and TRBJ2-7; 10 positions match TRBD1. J gave up 6 bases and V 6 bases, and 11 bases lay outside the gene matches. Germline CDR1 SNHLY, CDR2 FYNNEI. The CDR3 loop spans 15 amino acids.

The chain combines TRBV14 with TRBJ2-3; TRBD1 is a possible D gene (6 bases). The CDR3 consists of 16 residues. Germline values: CDR1 SGHDN, CDR2 FVKESK. V lost 0 bases and J 3 bases, leaving 13 bases between the germline ends. CDR3 residues: CASSQDVGARTDTQYF. CDR3 in DNA: TGTGCCAGCAGCCAAGATGTGGGGGCTAGGACAGATACGCAGTATTTT.

The V and J genes are TRBV13 and TRBJ2-1; TRBD2 aligns across 9 bases. The CDR3 extends over 15 amino acids. The ends lost 5 bases at V and 7 bases at J; junction bases unmatched: 9. Germline V gene sequence: CDR1 PRHDT, CDR2 FYEKMQ (reference sequence). The CDR3 region is CASSILAGGLNEQFF. The CDR3 coding sequence is TGTGCCAGCAGCATCCTGGCGGGAGGGCTTAATGAGCAGTTCTTC.

The chain uses TRBV7-2 and TRBJ1-3; 9 bases map to TRBD1. The CDR3 sequence is 16 residues long. The junction had 9 bases not matched to a gene; V was cut back by 4 bases and J by 5 bases. Germline V lookup: CDR1 SGHTA, CDR2 FQGNSA. The CDR3 nucleotides read TGTGCCAGCAGCTACCAAGGGACAGGGCCAAGAAACACCATATATTTT. It is translated as CASSYQGTGPRNTIYF.

V usage is TRBV29-1 and J usage is TRBJ2-7, with 8 bases identical to TRBD2. Germline CDR1 reads SQVTM; CDR2 reads ANQGSEA. Trimming at V came to 2 bases and at J to 4 bases, leaving 13 bases not matched to a gene. The CDR3 sequence is 16 residues long. The CDR3 region is CSVEKVGAGVKYEQYF. For the CDR3, the DNA is TGCAGCGTTGAAAAGGTCGGAGCGGGAGTAAAATACGAGCAGTACTTC.

This clone appeared once. The chain has TRBV5-1 and TRBJ2-1; 11 nucleotides match TRBD2. The CDR3 is made up of 17 amino acids. The J segment lost 4 bases and the V segment lost 0 bases, leaving 6 bases of the junction unmatched. Germline V gives CDR1 SGHRS, CDR2 YFSETQ. The CDR3 region is CASSLGAGLAVYNEQFF. The DNA for the CDR3 is TGCGCCAGCAGCTTGGGCGCGGGACTAGCGGTGTACAATGAGCAGTTCTTC.

V usage is TRBV30 and J usage is TRBJ1-6; 9 bases agree with TRBD1. V was pared by 8 bases and J by 9 bases, with 11 bases of the junction left unmatched. The CDR3 has 14 residues. The V gene's germline CDR1 is GTSNPN and CDR2 SVGIG (reference sequence). CDR3 bases: TGTGCCGGAACGGACGACAGGGGGGTTTCACCCCTCCACTTT. Its translation: CAGTDDRGVSPLHF.